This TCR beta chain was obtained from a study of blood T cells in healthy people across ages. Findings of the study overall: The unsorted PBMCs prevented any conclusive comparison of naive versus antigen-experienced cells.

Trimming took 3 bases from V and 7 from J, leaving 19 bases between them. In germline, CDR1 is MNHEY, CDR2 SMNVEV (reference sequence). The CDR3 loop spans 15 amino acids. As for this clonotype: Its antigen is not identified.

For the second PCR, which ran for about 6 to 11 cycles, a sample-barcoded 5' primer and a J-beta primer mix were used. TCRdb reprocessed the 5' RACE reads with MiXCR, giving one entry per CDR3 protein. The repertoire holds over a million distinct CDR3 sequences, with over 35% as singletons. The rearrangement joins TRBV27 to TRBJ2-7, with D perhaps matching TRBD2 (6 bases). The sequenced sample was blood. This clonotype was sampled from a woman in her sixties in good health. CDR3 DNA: TGTGCCAGCAGTTTGGGGGGACGGGATTGGGATGAGCAGTACTTC. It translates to CASSLGGRDWDEQYF.